Sequencing of this T cell receptor (beta chain) was carried out in a study of cytomegalovirus exposure and HLA in healthy donors. Study observations and caveats: V- and J-gene trimming in TCR beta was tied to a missense DCLRE1C variant by an analysis performed later. For presence/absence analyses, sequencing depth was assumed to be roughly uniform across donors. CMV serostatus was the sole immune exposure data available.

60 Vbeta and 13 Jbeta primers were used in PCR. TCRdb's table, derived via immunoSEQ multiplex PCR, lists solely in-frame clones and lacks some. The table records roughly 92,000 clones, 80% of them present only once. The CDR3 has 12 amino acids. Germline CDR1 is LNHDA and CDR2 is SQIVND (reference sequence). Trimming stripped 4 bases from V and 6 bases from J, with 9 bases between. Worth noting for this clone: Its target is not known.

The clonotype originates from a woman in her forties or fifties in good health and CMV-seropositive. The sequencing input was PBMCs. V is TRBV19 and J is TRBJ1-1, with D unresolved. The CDR3: CASSSWSAEAFF. CDR3 bases: TGTGCCAGTAGTAGTTGGAGTGCTGAAGCTTTCTTT.